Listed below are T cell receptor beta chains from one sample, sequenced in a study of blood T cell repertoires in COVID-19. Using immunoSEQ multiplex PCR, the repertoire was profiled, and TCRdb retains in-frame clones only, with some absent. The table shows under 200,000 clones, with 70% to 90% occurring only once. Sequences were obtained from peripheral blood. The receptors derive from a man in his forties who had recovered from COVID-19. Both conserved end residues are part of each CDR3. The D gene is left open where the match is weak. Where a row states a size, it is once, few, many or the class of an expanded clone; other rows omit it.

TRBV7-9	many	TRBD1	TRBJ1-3	CASSPTGGEGNTIYF	TGTGCCAGCAGCCCTACAGGGGGCGAAGGAAACACCATATATTTT
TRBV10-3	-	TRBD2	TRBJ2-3	CAISESISRGGTDTQYF	TGTGCCATCAGTGAGTCGATATCGCGGGGGGGAACCGATACGCAGTATTTT
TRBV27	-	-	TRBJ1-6	CASRLDPGSYNSPLHF	TGTGCCAGCAGATTGGATCCAGGCTCCTATAATTCACCCCTCCACTTT
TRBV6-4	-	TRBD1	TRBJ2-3	CASKRQGEITDTQYF	TGTGCCAGCAAACGGCAGGGGGAGATCACAGATACGCAGTATTTT
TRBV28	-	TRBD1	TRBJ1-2	CASSLEGAGGYTF	TGTGCCAGCAGTTTGGAGGGGGCGGGGGGCTACACCTTC
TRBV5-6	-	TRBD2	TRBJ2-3	CASSLRGGGAADTQYF	TGTGCCAGCAGCTTGCGGGGCGGGGGGGCCGCAGATACGCAGTATTTT
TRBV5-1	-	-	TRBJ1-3	CASSIGSSGNTIYF	TGCGCCAGCAGCATCGGGAGCTCTGGAAACACCATATATTTT
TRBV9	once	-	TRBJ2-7	CASSVGDTTTYEQYF	TGTGCCAGCAGCGTAGGGGACACCACTACCTACGAGCAGTACTTC
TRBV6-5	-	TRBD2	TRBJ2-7	CASRGLVREQYF	TGTGCCAGCCGGGGACTAGTAAGGGAGCAGTACTTC
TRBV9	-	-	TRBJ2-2	CASSPHSHANTGELFF	TGTGCCAGCAGCCCCCACAGTCACGCGAACACCGGGGAGCTGTTTTTT
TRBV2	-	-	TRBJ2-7	CAILTRDEQYF	TGTGCCATACTGACCAGGGACGAGCAGTACTTC
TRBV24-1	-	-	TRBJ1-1	CATSDPRDTNTEAFF	TGTGCCACCAGTGATCCCCGGGACACAAACACTGAAGCTTTCTTT
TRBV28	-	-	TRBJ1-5	CASSFSPNNQPQHF	TGTGCCAGCAGTTTTAGCCCTAACAATCAGCCCCAGCATTTT
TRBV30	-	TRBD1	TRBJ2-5	CAWSGTGSVYTQYF	TGTGCCTGGAGTGGGACAGGGTCGGTGTATACCCAGTACTTC
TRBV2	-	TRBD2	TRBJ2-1	CASGDSGRRVEQFF	TGTGCCAGCGGTGATAGCGGGAGGCGCGTTGAGCAGTTCTTC
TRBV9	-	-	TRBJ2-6	CASSDQGYGANVLTF	TGTGCCAGCAGCGACCAGGGTTACGGGGCCAACGTCCTGACTTTC
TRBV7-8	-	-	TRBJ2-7	CASSLPRGGPHEQYF	TGTGCCAGCAGCTTACCCCGAGGGGGTCCCCACGAGCAGTACTTC
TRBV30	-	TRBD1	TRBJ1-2	CAWRGDSHYGYTF	TGTGCCTGGAGGGGGGACAGTCACTATGGCTACACCTTC
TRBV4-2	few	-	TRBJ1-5	CASSQDMGEGGQPQHF	TGTGCCAGCAGCCAAGATATGGGGGAGGGTGGGCAGCCCCAGCATTTT
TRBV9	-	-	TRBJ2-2	CASRKLGSGELFF	TGTGCCAGCAGAAAACTAGGCTCCGGGGAGCTGTTTTTT